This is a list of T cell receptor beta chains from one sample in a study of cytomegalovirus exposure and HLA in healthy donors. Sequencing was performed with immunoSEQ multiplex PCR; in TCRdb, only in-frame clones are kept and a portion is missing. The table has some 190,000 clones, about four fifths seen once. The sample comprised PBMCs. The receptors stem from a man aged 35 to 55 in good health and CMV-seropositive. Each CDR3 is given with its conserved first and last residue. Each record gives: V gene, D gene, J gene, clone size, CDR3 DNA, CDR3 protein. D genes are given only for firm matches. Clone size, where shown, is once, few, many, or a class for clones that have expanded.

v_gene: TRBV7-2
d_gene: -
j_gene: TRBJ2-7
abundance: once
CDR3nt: TGTGCCAGCAGCTCCAGGCCCGCCTACGAGCAGTACTTC
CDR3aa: CASSSRPAYEQYF

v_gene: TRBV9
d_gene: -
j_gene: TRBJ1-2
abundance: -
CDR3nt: TGTGCCAGCAGCGTAGAGTACCAGACTACACCCTATGGCTACACCTTC
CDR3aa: CASSVEYQTTPYGYTF

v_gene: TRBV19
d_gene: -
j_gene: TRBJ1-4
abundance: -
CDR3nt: TGTGCCACCTCAAAGAGTGCAACTAATGAAAAACTGTTTTTT
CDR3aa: CATSKSATNEKLFF

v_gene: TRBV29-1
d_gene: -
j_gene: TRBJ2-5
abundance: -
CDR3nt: TGCAGCGTTGAAGAACGAGGGCTAGAGACCCAGTACTTC
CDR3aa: CSVEERGLETQYF

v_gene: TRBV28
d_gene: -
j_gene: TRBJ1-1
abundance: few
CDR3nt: TGTGCCAGCAGTTTCGGGGTCACTGAAGCTTTCTTT
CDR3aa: CASSFGVTEAFF

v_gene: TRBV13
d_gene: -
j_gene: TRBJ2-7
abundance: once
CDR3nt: TGTGCCAGCAGCTCAGGAGGCGGGGAGCAGTACTTC
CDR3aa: CASSSGGGEQYF

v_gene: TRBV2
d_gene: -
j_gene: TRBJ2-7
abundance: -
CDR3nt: TGTGCCAGCAGTGAATTACGGGGCAGGGGCCACGAGCAGTACTTC
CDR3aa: CASSELRGRGHEQYF

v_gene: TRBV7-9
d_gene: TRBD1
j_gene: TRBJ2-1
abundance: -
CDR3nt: TGTTCCAGCAGCCTGGGACAGGGAATGGGCTCCTACAATGAGCAGTTCTTC
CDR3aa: CSSSLGQGMGSYNEQFF

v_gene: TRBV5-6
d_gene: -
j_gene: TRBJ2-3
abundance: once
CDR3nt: TGTGCCAGCAGCCTGTGGAGGTTGGGAGATACGCAGTATTTT
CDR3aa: CASSLWRLGDTQYF

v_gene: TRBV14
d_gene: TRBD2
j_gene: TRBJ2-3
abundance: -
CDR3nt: TGTGCCAGCAGCGACCCGGGCGGGAGAGTTGGAGATACGCAGTATTTT
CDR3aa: CASSDPGGRVGDTQYF

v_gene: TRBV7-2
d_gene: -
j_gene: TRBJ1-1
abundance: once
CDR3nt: TGTGCCAGCAGCGGTACTGCTAAAAACACTGAAGCTTTCTTT
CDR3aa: CASSGTAKNTEAFF

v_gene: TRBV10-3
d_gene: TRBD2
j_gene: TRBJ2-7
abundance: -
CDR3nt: TGTGCCATCAGTGAGTCGACTAGCGGGAAGTCTGGCGAGCAGTACTTC
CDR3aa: CAISESTSGKSGEQYF

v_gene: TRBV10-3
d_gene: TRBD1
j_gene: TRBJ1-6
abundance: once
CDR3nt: TGTGCCATCAGTGCCGGGACAGAAAATTCACCCCTCCACTTT
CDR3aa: CAISAGTENSPLHF

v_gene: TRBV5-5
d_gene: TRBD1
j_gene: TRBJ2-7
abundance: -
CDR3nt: TGTGCCAGCAGGTCAGACAGGGGCTACGAGCAGTACTTC
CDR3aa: CASRSDRGYEQYF

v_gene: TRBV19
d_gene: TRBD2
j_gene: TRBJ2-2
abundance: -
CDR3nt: TGTGCCAGTAGTACTGCAGACCCGGGACTAGCGGGAGGGGGCACCGGGGAGCTGTTTTTT
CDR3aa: CASSTADPGLAGGGTGELFF

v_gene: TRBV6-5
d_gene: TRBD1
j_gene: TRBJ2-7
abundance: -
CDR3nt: TGTGCCAGCAGTTACTCGTCGAGACAGGGCAGCTACGAGCAGTACTTC
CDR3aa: CASSYSSRQGSYEQYF

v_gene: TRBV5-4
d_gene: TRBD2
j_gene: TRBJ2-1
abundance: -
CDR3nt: TGTGCCAGCAGGCCGGGGGGGGGATCGAGGAATGAGCAGTTCTTC
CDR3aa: CASRPGGGSRNEQFF

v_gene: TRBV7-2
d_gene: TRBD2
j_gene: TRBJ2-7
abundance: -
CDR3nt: TGTGCCAGCAGCCCGACTCTAGCGGACTACGAGCAGTACTTC
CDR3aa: CASSPTLADYEQYF

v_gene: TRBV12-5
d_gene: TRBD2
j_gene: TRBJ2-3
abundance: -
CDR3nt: TGTGCTAGTGGGGGGGGAGGGCGGGGCACAGATACGCAGTATTTT
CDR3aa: CASGGGGRGTDTQYF

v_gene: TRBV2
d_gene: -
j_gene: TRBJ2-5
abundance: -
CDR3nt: TGTGCCAGCAGTGAAGCCCGAGGTTTCTGGGAGACCCAGTACTTC
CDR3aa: CASSEARGFWETQYF

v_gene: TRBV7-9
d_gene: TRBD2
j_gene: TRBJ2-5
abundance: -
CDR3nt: TGTGCCAGCAGCTTTTCCAGACTAGCGGGAGGCGACGGTCAAGAGACCCAGTACTTC
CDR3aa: CASSFSRLAGGDGQETQYF

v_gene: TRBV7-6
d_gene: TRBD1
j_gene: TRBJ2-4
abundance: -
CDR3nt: TGTGCCAGCAGCCCACAAGCTAAGGTTGAGGGGGCAGTGAAAAACATTCAGTACTTC
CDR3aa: CASSPQAKVEGAVKNIQYF

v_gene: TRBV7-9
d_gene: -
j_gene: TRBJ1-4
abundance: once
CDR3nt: TGTGCCAGCAGCTTAAATTCAGGGGCCCCTAATGAAAAACTGTTTTTT
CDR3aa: CASSLNSGAPNEKLFF

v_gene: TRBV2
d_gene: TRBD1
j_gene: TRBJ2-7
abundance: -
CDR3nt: TGTGCCGGACAACAGCCAGGGGGAAACTACGAGCAGTACTTC
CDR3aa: CAGQQPGGNYEQYF

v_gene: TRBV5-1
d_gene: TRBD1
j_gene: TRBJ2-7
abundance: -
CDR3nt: TGCGCCAGCAGCCCTCCCCAAGGACAGGGCGTCCACGAGCAGTACTTC
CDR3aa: CASSPPQGQGVHEQYF

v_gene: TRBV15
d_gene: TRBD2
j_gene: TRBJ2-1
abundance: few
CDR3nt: TGTGCCACCAGCAGCGGGGGGGAGGCCCGCTACAATGAGCAGTTCTTC
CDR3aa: CATSSGGEARYNEQFF

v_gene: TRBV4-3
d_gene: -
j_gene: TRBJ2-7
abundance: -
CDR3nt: TGCGCCAGCAGCCAAGGGTCGCAGGGGGGATACGAGCAGTACTTC
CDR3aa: CASSQGSQGGYEQYF

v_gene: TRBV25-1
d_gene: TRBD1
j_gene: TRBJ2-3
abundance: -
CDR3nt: TGTGCCAGCAGTGAGTCCATTCGGACAGGGCCAACAGATACGCAGTATTTT
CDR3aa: CASSESIRTGPTDTQYF

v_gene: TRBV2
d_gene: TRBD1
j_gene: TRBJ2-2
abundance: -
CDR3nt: TGTGCCAACGGACAGGGGGCGGCCCCCGGGGAGCTGTTTTTT
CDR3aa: CANGQGAAPGELFF

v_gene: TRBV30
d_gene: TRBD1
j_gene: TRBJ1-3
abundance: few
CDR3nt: TGTGCCGCAGAGGGGGCGGGCGGTGGAAACACCATATATTTT
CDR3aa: CAAEGAGGGNTIYF

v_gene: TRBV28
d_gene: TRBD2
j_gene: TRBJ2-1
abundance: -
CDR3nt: TGTGCCTCCTTCAGGGCGGGAGGGCCATCCTACAATGAGCAGTTCTTC
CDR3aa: CASFRAGGPSYNEQFF

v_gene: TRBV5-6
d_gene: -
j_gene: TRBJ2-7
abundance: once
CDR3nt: TGTGCCAGCAGCCGAGGACTCTTAGCCTACGAGCAGTACTTC
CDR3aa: CASSRGLLAYEQYF

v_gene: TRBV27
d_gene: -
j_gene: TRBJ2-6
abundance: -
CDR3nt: TGTGCCAGCAGTTTCTATCCCCCTGGGGCCAACGTCCTGACTTTC
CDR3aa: CASSFYPPGANVLTF

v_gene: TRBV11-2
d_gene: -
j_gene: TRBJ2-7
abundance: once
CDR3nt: TGTGCCAGCAGCTTCCTCCTCGACAGGGGGAAAGCGGGAGTCTACGAGCAGTACTTC
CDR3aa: CASSFLLDRGKAGVYEQYF

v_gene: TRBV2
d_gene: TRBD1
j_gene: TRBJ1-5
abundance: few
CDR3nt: TGTGCCAGCACCGGACAGGGCAGCAATCAGCCCCAGCATTTT
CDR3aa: CASTGQGSNQPQHF

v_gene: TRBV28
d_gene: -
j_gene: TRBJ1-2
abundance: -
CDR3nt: TGTGCCAGCATCTCGCTCGGGGGGAGGGGCGCGAGTGGCTACACCTTC
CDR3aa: CASISLGGRGASGYTF

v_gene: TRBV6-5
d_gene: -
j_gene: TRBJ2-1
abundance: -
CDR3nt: TGTGCCAGCAGAGGACTCAGCCTGTACAATGAGCAGTTCTTC
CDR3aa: CASRGLSLYNEQFF

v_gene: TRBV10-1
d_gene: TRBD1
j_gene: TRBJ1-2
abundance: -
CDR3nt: TGCGCCAGCAGGCCCGGGACAGGGAGAGGCTACACCTTC
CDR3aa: CASRPGTGRGYTF

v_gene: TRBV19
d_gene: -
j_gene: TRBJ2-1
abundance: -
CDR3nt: TGTGCCAGTACCAGGACCGTGGGGGCGGCTGGGAATGAGCAGTTCTTC
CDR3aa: CASTRTVGAAGNEQFF

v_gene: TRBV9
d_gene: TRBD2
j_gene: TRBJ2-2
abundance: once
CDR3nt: TGTGCCAGCAGCCGGGGACTAGCGGGAGACGGGGAGCTGTTTTTT
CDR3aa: CASSRGLAGDGELFF

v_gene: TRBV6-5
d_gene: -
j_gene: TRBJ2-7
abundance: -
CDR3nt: TGTGCCAGCAGTTACTCGACAGTATCCTACGAGCAGTACTTC
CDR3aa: CASSYSTVSYEQYF

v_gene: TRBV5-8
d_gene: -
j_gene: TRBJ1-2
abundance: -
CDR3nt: TGTGCCAGCAGCCCGGGCACAGGGTACTATGGCTACACCTTC
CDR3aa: CASSPGTGYYGYTF

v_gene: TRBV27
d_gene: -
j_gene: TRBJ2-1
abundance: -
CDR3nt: TGTGCCAGCAGTCCCGCGGGGCGGGATGTGTTCTTC
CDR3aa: CASSPAGRDVFF

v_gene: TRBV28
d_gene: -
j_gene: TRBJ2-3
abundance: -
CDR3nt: TGTGCCAGCCAGTTCACAGGAAACACAGATACGCAGTATTTT
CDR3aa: CASQFTGNTDTQYF

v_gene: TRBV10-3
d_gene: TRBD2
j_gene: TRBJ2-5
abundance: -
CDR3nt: TGTGCCATCAGTGAGACTAGCGGGAGTACTTCAGAGACCCAGTACTTC
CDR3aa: CAISETSGSTSETQYF

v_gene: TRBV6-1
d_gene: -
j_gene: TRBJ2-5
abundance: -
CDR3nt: TGTGCCAGCAGGAAGCGGGAAGAGACCCAGTACTTC
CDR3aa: CASRKREETQYF

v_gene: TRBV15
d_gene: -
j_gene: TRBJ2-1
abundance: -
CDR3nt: TGTGCCACCGGGGGAGGCGGGGTAAATGAGCAGTTCTTC
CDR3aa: CATGGGGVNEQFF

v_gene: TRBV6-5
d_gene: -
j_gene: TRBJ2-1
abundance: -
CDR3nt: TGTGCCAGCAGCAATTTCAATGAGCAGTTCTTC
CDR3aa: CASSNFNEQFF

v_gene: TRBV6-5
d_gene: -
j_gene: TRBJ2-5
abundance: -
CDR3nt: TGTGCCAGCAGTTTAACCGGACAGCATGGGACCCAGTACTTC
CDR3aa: CASSLTGQHGTQYF